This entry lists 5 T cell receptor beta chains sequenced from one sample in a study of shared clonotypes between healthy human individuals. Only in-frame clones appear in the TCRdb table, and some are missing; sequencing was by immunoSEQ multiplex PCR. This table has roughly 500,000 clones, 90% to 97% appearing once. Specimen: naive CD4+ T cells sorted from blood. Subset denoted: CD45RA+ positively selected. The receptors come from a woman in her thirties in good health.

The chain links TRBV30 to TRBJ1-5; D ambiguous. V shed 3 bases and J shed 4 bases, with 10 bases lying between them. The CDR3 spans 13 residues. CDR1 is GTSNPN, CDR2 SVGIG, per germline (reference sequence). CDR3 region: CAWSTDLNQPQHF. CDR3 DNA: TGTGCCTGGAGCACGGACCTTAATCAGCCCCAGCATTTT.

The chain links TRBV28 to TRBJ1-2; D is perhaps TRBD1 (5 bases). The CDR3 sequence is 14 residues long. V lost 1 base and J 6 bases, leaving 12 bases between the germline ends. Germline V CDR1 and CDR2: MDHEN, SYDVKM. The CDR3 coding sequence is TGTGCCAGCAGTTTATTTAAGGGGTTGGATGGCTACACCTTC. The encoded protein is CASSLFKGLDGYTF.

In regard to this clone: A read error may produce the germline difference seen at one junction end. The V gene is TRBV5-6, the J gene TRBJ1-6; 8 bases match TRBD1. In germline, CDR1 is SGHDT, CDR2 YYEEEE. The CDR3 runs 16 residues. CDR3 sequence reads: CASSLGDRSFNSPLHF. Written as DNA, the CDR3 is TGTGCCAGCAGCTTGGGGGACAGGTCCTTTAATTCACCCCTCCACTTT.

CDR3 region: CASSSQPGGQGSGELFF. The CDR3 nucleotides are TGTGCCAGCAGTTCACAGCCCGGAGGACAGGGGAGCGGGGAGCTGTTTTTT. The chain is built from TRBV28 and TRBJ2-2, with 9 bases aligning to TRBD1. V shed 4 bases and J 7 bases; nucleotides not matched to a gene: 13. This CDR3 spans 17 amino acids. CDR1 is MDHEN, CDR2 SYDVKM, per germline.

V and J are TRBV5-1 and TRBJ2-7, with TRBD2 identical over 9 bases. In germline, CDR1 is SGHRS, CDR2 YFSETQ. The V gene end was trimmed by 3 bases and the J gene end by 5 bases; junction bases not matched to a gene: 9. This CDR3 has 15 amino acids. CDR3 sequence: CASSYSGRGSNEQYF. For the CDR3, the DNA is TGCGCCAGCAGCTATAGCGGGAGAGGATCCAACGAGCAGTACTTC.